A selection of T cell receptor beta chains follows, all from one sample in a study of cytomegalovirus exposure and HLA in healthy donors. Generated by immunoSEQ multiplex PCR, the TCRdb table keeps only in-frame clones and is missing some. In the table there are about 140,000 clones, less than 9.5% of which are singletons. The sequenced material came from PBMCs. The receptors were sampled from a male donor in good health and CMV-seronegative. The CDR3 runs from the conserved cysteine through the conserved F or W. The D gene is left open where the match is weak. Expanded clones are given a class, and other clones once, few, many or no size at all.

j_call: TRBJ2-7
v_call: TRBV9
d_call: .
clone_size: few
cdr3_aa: CASSVTGTGYEQYF
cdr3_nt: TGTGCCAGCAGCGTAACCGGGACTGGCTACGAGCAGTACTTC

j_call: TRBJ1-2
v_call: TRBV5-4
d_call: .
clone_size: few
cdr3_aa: CASRDGQSYGYTF
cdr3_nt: TGTGCCAGCAGGGACGGACAGTCCTATGGCTACACCTTC

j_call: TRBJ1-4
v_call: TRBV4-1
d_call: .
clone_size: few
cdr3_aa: CASSQVNEKLFF
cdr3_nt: TGCGCCAGCAGCCAAGTAAATGAAAAACTGTTTTTT

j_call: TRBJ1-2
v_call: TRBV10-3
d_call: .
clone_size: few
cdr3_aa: CAVEDRANYGYTF
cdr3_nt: TGTGCCGTGGAGGACCGGGCTAACTATGGCTACACCTTC

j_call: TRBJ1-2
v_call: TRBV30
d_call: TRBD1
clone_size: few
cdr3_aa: CAWSKQGAGYGYTF
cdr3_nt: TGTGCCTGGAGTAAACAGGGGGCTGGCTATGGCTACACCTTC

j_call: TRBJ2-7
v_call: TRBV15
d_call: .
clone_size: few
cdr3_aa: CATSRAGGDEQYF
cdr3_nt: TGTGCCACCAGCAGAGCTGGTGGAGACGAGCAGTACTTC

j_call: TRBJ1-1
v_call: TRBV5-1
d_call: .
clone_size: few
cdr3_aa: CASSLTEKNTEAFF
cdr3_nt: TGCGCCAGCAGCTTGACAGAAAAGAACACTGAAGCTTTCTTT

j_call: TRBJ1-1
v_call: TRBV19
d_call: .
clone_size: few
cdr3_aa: CASNIPGFTEAFF
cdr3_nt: TGTGCCAGCAACATTCCAGGGTTCACTGAAGCTTTCTTT

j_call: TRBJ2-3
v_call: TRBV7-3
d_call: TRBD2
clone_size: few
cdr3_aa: CASSQGASGSTDTQYF
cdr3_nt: TGTGCCAGCAGCCAAGGGGCTAGCGGAAGCACAGATACGCAGTATTTT

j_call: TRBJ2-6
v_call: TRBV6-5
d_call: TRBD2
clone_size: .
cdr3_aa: CATLGGFRANVLTF
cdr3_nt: TGTGCCACCCTGGGAGGGTTTCGGGCCAACGTCCTGACTTTC

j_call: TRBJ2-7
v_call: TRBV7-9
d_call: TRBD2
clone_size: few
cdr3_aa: CASSLPSGILSYEQYF
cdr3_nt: TGTGCCAGCAGCTTACCTAGCGGGATCCTCTCCTACGAGCAGTACTTC

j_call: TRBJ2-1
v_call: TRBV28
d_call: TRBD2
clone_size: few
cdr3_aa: CASSLGTSGSYEQFF
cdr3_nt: TGTGCCAGCAGTTTAGGGACTAGCGGGAGTTATGAGCAGTTCTTC

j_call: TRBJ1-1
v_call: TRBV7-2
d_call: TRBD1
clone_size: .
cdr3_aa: CASSSGYRQGADTEAFF
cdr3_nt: TGTGCCAGCAGCTCGGGGTATAGACAGGGGGCGGACACTGAAGCTTTCTTT

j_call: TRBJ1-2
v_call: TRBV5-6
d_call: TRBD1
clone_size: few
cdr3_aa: CASSLARGAGGYTF
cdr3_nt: TGTGCCAGCAGCTTGGCCAGGGGGGCTGGTGGCTACACCTTC